These 21 T cell receptor beta chains share one sample of origin, sequenced in a study of CD8+CD57+ T cells in acquired aplastic anemia. The template used for profiling TCR beta VDJ and CDR3 was genomic DNA. Each CDR3 protein is one row after TCRdb ran MiXCR on the reads. The sample carries about 210,000 distinct CDR3 sequences, approximately 60% recorded once. The specimen was sorted CD4+, CD8+, or CD8+CD57+ T cells (not recorded which) from PBMCs. These receptor sequences come from a human donor in good health.

The rearrangement uses TRBV20-1 and TRBJ2-7; perhaps TRBD1 as D (6 bases). Germline V CDR1 and CDR2: DFQATT, SNEGSKA (reference sequence). The CDR3 has 14 amino acids. V lost 6 bases, J lost 0 bases, and 15 bases lay in between. This CDR3 reads CSATGTLLSYEQYF. In DNA form, the CDR3 reads TGCAGTGCCACCGGGACACTACTCTCCTACGAGCAGTACTTC.

The V gene is TRBV12-3 or TRBV12-4, the J gene TRBJ2-6, with TRBD2 matching over 13 bases. The CDR3 runs to 17 residues. V lost 6 bases and J lost 7; bases outside the gene matches: 9. CDR3 sequence: CASSLTEGLAGANVLTF. As DNA, the CDR3 is TGTGCCAGCAGCTTAACTGAGGGACTAGCGGGAGCCAACGTCCTGACTTTC.

This clonotype was counted only a few times. V usage is TRBV27 and J usage is TRBJ2-4; 9 bases align to TRBD1. The junction had 4 bases not matched to a gene; V was cut back by 2 bases and J by 2 bases. The CDR3 loop spans 16 amino acids. Germline V gives CDR1 MNHEY, CDR2 SMNVEV (reference sequence). The CDR3 here is CASSLLQGATKNIQYF. In DNA, the CDR3 is TGTGCCAGCAGTTTACTACAGGGGGCGACCAAAAACATTCAGTACTTC.

This clonotype was recorded at least ten times. Here the CDR3 DNA reads TGTGCCAGCTCGGGCGAGATCAATCAGCCCCAGCATTTT. Translating it yields CASSGEINQPQHF. The chain employs TRBV7-8 and TRBJ1-5, with D unresolved. Germline assignment: CDR1 SGHVS and CDR2 FQNEAQ. This CDR3 spans 13 amino acids. V lost 8 bases and J 3 bases, leaving 11 bases between the germline ends.

In its sample, this clonotype was seen many times. V and J are TRBV5-1 and TRBJ2-7, with 14 bases identical to TRBD2. With V trimmed by 4 bases and J by 2 bases, 8 bases remained unmatched. The CDR3 has 17 residues. Per germline, CDR1 SGHRS and CDR2 YFSETQ. The CDR3 protein is CASSLGLAGGRTYEQYF. The CDR3 region has the DNA TGCGCCAGCAGCCTAGGACTAGCGGGGGGTAGGACCTACGAGCAGTACTTC.

This clonotype was detected only a few times. This sequence joins TRBV6-5 and TRBJ2-7; the D is unclear. Trimming removed 0 bases at V and 1 base at J, with 10 bases between. Germline V gene lookup returns CDR1 MNHEY and CDR2 SVGAGI. This CDR3 has 15 amino acids. DNA for the CDR3: TGTGCCAGCAGTTACTCGGCCTGGGAATCCTACGAGCAGTACTTC. This codes for CASSYSAWESYEQYF.

The V call is TRBV7-2, the J call TRBJ2-7, with 8 bases fitting TRBD1. Germline assignment: CDR1 SGHTA and CDR2 FQGNSA. The CDR3 has 16 residues. The V segment lost 1 base and the J segment 0 bases; nucleotides outside the gene matches: 5. The CDR3 DNA reads as TGTGCCAGCAGCTTAGTTAGGACAGGGATCTCCTACGAGCAGTACTTC. This gives the protein CASSLVRTGISYEQYF.

The chain links TRBV19 to TRBJ2-1; 7 bases fit TRBD2. With V trimmed by 5 bases and J by 8 bases, 3 bases remained unmatched. The CDR3 totals 12 residues. Germline V gene sequence: CDR1 LNHDA, CDR2 SQIVND (reference sequence). This CDR3 is CASSFGLDEQFF. The CDR3 nucleotides are TGTGCCAGTAGTTTCGGACTAGATGAGCAGTTCTTC.

DNA for the CDR3: TGTGCCAGCAGTGAGGGGAATGATCTCTACGAGCAGTACTTC. This sequence encodes CASSEGNDLYEQYF. This chain connects TRBV2 to TRBJ2-7, with D unresolved. In germline, CDR1 is SNHLY, CDR2 FYNNEI. V lost 3 bases, J lost 3 bases, and 12 bases lay in between. This CDR3 is built from 14 residues.

V and J are TRBV29-1 and TRBJ2-1, with 8 bases identical to TRBD2. CDR1 is SQVTM, CDR2 ANQGSEA, per germline. V lost 3 bases to trimming and J lost 6 bases; unmatched junction nucleotides: 10. The CDR3 extends over 15 amino acids. CDR3 DNA: TGCAGCGTTGAGGCACCGGGACTAGGAACCAATGAGCAGTTCTTC. Amino acids: CSVEAPGLGTNEQFF.

The chain recombines TRBV10-3 with TRBJ2-5; tentatively, D is TRBD2 (6 bases). The CDR3 is made up of 14 amino acids. Trimming removed 4 bases from V and 5 bases from J, with 14 bases in between. The germline V gene has CDR1 ENHRY and CDR2 SYGVKD. CDR3 DNA sequence: TGTGCCATCAGTGCACGGGACTTCGGGGAGACCCAGTACTTC. This translates into CAISARDFGETQYF.

This clonotype showed up just a few times. This may arise from a read error, as a much more abundant clone is one base away. The rearrangement uses TRBV7-6 and TRBJ1-1; possibly TRBD1 for D (5 bases). The V gene lost 1 base and the J gene lost 3 bases, with 24 bases spanning the gap. Germline CDR1 is SGHVS and CDR2 is FNYEAQ. CDR3 size: 19 residues. CDR3 coding DNA: TGTGCCAGCAGCTTAGAGTGGGGAGGGATAGGCCTAGGGGACACTGAAGCTTTCTTT. Translated: CASSLEWGGIGLGDTEAFF.

In this sample, this clonotype turned up many times. The chain carries TRBV4-1 and TRBJ2-5; TRBD1 is a possible D gene (5 bases). The germline gives CDR1 MGHRA, CDR2 YSYEKL. CDR3 length equals 14 residues. The ends were cut back, 6 bases at V and 3 bases at J, with 14 bases in the middle. The CDR3 bases are TGCGCCAGCAGAGGGGTAGGTATGGAAGAGACCCAGTACTTC. It yields the protein CASRGVGMEETQYF.

The rearrangement joins TRBV7-3 to TRBJ1-1; the D gene is possibly TRBD1 (5 bases). The V end lost 5 bases, the J end lost 0 bases, and 22 bases lay between the germline ends. CDR1 and CDR2 from the germline V gene are SGHTA and FQGTGA. The CDR3 length is 18 residues. The CDR3 loop reads CASSPNGWQGGLNTEAFF. In DNA form, the CDR3 reads TGTGCCAGCAGCCCTAATGGGTGGCAGGGAGGACTGAACACTGAAGCTTTCTTT.

This clonotype occurred a few times. This chain joins TRBV2 and TRBJ2-7; D is undetermined. The CDR3 is 13 residues long. The germline CDR1 and CDR2 sequences are SNHLY and FYNNEI. Trimming took off 3 bases at V and 0 bases at J, with 6 bases between the two ends. The CDR3 loop reads CASSDWHSYEQYF. The CDR3 nucleotides read TGTGCCAGCAGTGATTGGCACTCCTACGAGCAGTACTTC.

The rearrangement joins TRBV7-2 to TRBJ2-1; D gene uncertain. CDR1 and CDR2 (germline): SGHTA, FQGNSA. This CDR3 comprises 13 residues. V was trimmed by 5 bases and J by 10 bases, leaving 15 bases between them. The CDR3: CASSAKSAGEQFF. CDR3 in DNA: TGTGCCAGCAGCGCCAAGAGTGCCGGGGAGCAGTTCTTC.

The rearrangement joins TRBV7-9 to TRBJ2-5; D is possibly TRBD2 (5 bases). Trimming removed 5 bases from V and 2 bases from J, with 15 bases in between. The CDR3 totals 15 residues. Germline V lookup: CDR1 SEHNR, CDR2 FQNEAQ (reference sequence). The chain's CDR3 is CASSTGNHAQETQYF. The CDR3, as DNA: TGTGCCAGCAGCACCGGGAACCACGCGCAAGAGACCCAGTACTTC.

The chain uses TRBV12-3 or TRBV12-4 and TRBJ2-5; D is undetermined. The germline V and J ends were trimmed by 2 bases and 2 bases, with 15 bases remaining between them. The CDR3 sequence is 16 residues long. The CDR3 sequence: CASSLWVRIRQETQYF. CDR3 nucleotides: TGTGCCAGCAGTTTATGGGTGCGGATCCGACAAGAGACCCAGTACTTC.

The chain has TRBV19 and TRBJ1-5; the D gene is possibly TRBD1 (6 bases). CDR1 and CDR2 from the germline V gene are LNHDA and SQIVND (reference sequence). V lost 5 bases, J lost 4 bases, and 18 bases lay in between. The CDR3 has 16 amino acids. The CDR3 coding sequence is TGTGCCAGTAGTTCCTTCGGGCAGGGGAATAATCAGCCCCAGCATTTT. Amino acids: CASSSFGQGNNQPQHF.

This clonotype was recorded a few times. The gene calls are TRBV24-1 and TRBJ2-3, with 9 bases matching TRBD1. The J segment lost 5 bases and the V segment lost 4 bases, leaving 3 bases of the junction unmatched. The CDR3 length is 14 residues. The germline CDR1 and CDR2 sequences are KGHDR and SFDVKD. This CDR3 is CATSEQGAGDTQYF. CDR3 nucleotides: TGTGCCACCAGTGAACAGGGGGCAGGAGATACGCAGTATTTT.

The chain employs TRBV6-5 and TRBJ2-1, with D perhaps matching TRBD2 (5 bases). The ends were cut back, 5 bases at V and 2 bases at J, with 10 bases in the middle. The CDR3 length is 14 residues. Germline CDR1 reads MNHEY; CDR2 reads SVGAGI. CDR3 sequence (DNA): TGTGCCAGCAGTCCCGGACTCACCTACAATGAGCAGTTCTTC. Translation gives CASSPGLTYNEQFF.